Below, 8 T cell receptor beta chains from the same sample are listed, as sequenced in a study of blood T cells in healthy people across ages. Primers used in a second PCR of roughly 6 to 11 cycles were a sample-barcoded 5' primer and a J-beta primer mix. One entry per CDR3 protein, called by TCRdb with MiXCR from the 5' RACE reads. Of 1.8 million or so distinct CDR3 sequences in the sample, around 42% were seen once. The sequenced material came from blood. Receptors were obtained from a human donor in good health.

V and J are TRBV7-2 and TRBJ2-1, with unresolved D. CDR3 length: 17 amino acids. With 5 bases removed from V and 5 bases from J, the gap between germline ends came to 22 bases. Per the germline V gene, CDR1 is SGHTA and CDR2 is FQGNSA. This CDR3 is CASSPPAPILNHNEQFF. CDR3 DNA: TGTGCCAGCAGCCCACCGGCCCCCATCCTCAATCACAATGAGCAGTTCTTC.

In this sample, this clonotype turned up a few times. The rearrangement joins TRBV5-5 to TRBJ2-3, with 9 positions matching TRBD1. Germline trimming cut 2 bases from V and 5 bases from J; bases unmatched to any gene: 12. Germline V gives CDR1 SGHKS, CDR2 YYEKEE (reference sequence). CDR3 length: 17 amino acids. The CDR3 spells CASSFLRQGGSRDTQYF. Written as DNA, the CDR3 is TGTGCCAGCAGCTTCCTCCGACAGGGGGGTTCGAGAGATACGCAGTATTTT.

The CDR3 sequence is CASTISRIGVSSSYNSPLHF. Written as DNA, the CDR3 is TGTGCCAGCACTATATCCCGGATCGGAGTGTCAAGCTCCTATAATTCACCCCTCCACTTT. This chain uses TRBV7-9 with TRBJ1-6; D is unclear. The V and J ends lost 7 bases and 0 bases respectively, with 25 bases between them. This CDR3 contains 20 residues. Germline V gives CDR1 SEHNR, CDR2 FQNEAQ (reference sequence).

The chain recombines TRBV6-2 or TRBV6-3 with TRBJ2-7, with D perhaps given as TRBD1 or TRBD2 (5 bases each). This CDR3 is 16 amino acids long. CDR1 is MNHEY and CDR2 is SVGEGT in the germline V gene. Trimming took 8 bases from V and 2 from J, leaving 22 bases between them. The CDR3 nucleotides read TGTGCCAGCCGGGACGGCGATGTGGGTATCCCCTACGAGCAGTACTTC. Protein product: CASRDGDVGIPYEQYF.

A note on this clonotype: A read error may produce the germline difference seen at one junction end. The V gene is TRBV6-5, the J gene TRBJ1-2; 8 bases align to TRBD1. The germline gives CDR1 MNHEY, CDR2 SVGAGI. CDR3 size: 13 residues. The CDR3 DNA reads TGTACCAGCAGTTCTAACAGGGGGTATGGCTACACCTTC. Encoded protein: CTSSSNRGYGYTF.

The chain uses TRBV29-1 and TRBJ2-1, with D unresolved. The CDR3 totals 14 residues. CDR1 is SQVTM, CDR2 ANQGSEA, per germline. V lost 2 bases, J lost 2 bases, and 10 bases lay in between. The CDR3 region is CSVELPDTYNEQFF. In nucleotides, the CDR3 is TGCAGCGTTGAACTCCCCGATACCTACAATGAGCAGTTCTTC.

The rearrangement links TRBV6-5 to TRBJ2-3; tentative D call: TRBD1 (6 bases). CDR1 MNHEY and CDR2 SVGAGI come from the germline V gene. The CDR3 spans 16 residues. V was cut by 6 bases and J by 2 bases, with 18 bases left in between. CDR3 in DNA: TGTGCCAGCAGCTCCGGGACGGGGACATTCACAGATACGCAGTATTTT. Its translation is CASSSGTGTFTDTQYF.

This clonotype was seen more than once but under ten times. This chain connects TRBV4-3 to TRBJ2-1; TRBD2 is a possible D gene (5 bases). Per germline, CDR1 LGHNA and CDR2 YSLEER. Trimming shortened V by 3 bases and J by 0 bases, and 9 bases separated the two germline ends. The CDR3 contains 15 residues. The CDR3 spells CASSQRAVSYNEQFF. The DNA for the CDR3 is TGCGCCAGCAGCCAGAGAGCGGTCTCCTACAATGAGCAGTTCTTC.